This T cell receptor beta chain is from a study of T-cell memory formation after mild COVID-19. Study results and caveats: A second wave of clones peaked on day 37, and their SARS-CoV-2 specificity went unconfirmed. Pre-infection memory held some responding clones, suggesting pre-existing cross-reactive T cells responded.

This CDR3 region has 15 residues. Per germline, CDR1 SGHTA and CDR2 FQGNSA. V shed 6 bases and J 0 bases; nucleotides not matched to a gene: 7. The authors produced TCR alpha and TCR beta cDNA libraries with sample barcodes and UMIs by 5'RACE using constant-segment primers. TCRdb called the 5' RACE reads again in MiXCR, with one record for every CDR3 protein. This sample has around 320,000 distinct CDR3 sequences, with roughly 21% found just once. This clonotype has a handful of counts. Antigen: not known. The chain has TRBV7-2 and TRBJ2-5; 7 bases agree with TRBD2. The sample comprised PBMCs or a T cell subset sorted from them (not recorded which). The receptor's source is a man aged 18 to 30 who had mild COVID-19 (a few samples of this study predate the infection). Cell type and time point are not known. The CDR3 DNA reads as TGTGCCAGCAGTCGCCAGCGGGGCGACCAAGAGACCCAGTACTTC. It yields the protein CASSRQRGDQETQYF.